This paragraph covers one TCR beta chain sequence. Its antigen is not known. From the RT-PCR reads, TCRdb called clonotypes with MiXCR, one entry per CDR3 protein. The sample has approximately 200,000 distinct CDR3 sequences, 13% to 15% seen once. This sample is drawn from a study of response to subunit inactivated influenza vaccine. Study-wide results and caveats: The authors suggested that every seasonal influenza vaccination recruits few new T cells.

CDR3 size: 17 residues. In germline, CDR1 is LGHNA, CDR2 YSLEER. Unmatched junction bases numbered 12, after V lost 0 bases and J lost 8 bases. The sample in question was CD8+ T cells sorted from PBMCs, obtained less than 6 days after vaccination. The clonotype originates from a man in his fifties who received an inactivated influenza vaccine. The chain combines TRBV4-3 with TRBJ2-1; TRBD2 matches at 8 bases. CDR3 DNA: TGCGCCAGCAGCCAAGAGTCGGGGGGGCCATTATGGGATGAGCAGTTCTTC. It specifies CASSQESGGPLWDEQFF.